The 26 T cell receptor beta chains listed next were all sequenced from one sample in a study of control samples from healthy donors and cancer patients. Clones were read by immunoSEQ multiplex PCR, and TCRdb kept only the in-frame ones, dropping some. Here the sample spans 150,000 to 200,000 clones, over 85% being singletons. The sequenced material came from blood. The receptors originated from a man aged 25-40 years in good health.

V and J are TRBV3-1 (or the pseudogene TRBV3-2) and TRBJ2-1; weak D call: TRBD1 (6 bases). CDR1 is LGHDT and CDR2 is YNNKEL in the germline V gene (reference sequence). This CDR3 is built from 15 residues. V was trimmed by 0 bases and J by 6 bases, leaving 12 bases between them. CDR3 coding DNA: TGTGCCAGCAGCCAAGACTTGGGGGCCTTCAATGAGCAGTTCTTC. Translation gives CASSQDLGAFNEQFF.

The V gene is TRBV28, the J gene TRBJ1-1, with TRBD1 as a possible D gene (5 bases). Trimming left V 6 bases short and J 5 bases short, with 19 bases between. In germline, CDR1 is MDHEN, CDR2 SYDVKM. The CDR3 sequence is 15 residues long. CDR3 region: CASSPSTSGNTEAFF. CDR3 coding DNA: TGTGCCAGCAGCCCATCGACCTCAGGGAATACTGAAGCTTTCTTT.

In DNA, the CDR3 is TGTGCCAGCAGTAAAATAGGACAGGGTAATGGCTACACCTTC. It specifies CASSKIGQGNGYTF. The gene calls are TRBV6-5 and TRBJ1-2; 8 bases are shared with TRBD1. This CDR3 is 14 amino acids long. V lost 5 bases and J lost 6; bases outside the gene matches: 8. CDR1 and CDR2 from the germline V gene are MNHEY and SVGAGI.

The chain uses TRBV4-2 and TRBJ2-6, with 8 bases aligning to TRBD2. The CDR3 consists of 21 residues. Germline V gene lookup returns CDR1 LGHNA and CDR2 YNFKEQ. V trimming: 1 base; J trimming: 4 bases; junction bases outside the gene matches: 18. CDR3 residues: CASSQVSSGLAVISGANVLTF. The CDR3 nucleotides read TGTGCCAGCAGCCAAGTTTCCAGCGGACTAGCAGTTATCTCAGGGGCCAACGTCCTGACTTTC.

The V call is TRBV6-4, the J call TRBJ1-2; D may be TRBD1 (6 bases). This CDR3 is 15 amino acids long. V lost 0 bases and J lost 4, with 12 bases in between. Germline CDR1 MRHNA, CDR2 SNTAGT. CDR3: CASSDSGGASYGYTF. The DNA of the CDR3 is TGTGCCAGCAGTGACTCGGGGGGCGCGAGCTATGGCTACACCTTC.

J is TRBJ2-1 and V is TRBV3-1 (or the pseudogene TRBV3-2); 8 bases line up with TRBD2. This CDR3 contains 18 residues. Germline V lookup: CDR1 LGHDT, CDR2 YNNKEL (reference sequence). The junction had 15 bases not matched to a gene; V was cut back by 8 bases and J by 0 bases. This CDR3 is CASASGSGGPSSYNEQFF. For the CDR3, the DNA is TGTGCCAGCGCTTCAGGGAGCGGGGGCCCAAGCTCCTACAATGAGCAGTTCTTC.

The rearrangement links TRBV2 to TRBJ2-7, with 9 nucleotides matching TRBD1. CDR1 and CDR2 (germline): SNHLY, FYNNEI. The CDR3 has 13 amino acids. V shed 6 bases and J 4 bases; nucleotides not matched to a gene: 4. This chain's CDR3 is CASRGTGMYEQYF. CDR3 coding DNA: TGTGCCAGCAGGGGGACAGGGATGTACGAGCAGTACTTC.

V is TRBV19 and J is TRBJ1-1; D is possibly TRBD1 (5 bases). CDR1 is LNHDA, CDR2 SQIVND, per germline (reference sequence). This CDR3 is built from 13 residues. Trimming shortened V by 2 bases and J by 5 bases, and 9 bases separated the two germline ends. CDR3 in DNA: TGTGCCAGTAGTATAACCTACAGGACTGAAGCTTTCTTT. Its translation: CASSITYRTEAFF.

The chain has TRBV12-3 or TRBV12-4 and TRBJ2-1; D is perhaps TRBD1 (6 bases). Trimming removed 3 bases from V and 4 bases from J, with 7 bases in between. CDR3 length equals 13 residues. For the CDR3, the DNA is TGTGCCAGCAGTTTCGGGACATACAATGAGCAGTTCTTC. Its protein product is CASSFGTYNEQFF.

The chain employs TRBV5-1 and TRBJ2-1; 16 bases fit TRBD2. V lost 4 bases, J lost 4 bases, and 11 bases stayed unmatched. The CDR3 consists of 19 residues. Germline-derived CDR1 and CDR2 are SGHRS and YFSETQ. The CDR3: CASSLQSGLAGGRYNEQFF. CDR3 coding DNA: TGCGCCAGCAGCCTCCAATCGGGACTAGCGGGGGGGAGATACAATGAGCAGTTCTTC.

The CDR3 coding sequence is TGTGCCACAGTGCACCCGAACACCGGGGAGCTGTTTTTT. Translating it yields CATVHPNTGELFF. The rearrangement links TRBV24-1 to TRBJ2-2; the D is unclear. The CDR3 loop spans 13 amino acids. CDR1 and CDR2 (germline): KGHDR, SFDVKD. Deletions cut 10 bases from V and 0 bases from J, with 8 bases between.

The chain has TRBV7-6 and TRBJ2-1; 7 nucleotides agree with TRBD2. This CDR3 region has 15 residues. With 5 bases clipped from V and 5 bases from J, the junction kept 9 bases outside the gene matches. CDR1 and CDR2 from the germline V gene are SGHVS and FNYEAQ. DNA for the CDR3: TGTGCCAGCAGCCGACGGGGGGTGATTCACAATGAGCAGTTCTTC. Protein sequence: CASSRRGVIHNEQFF.

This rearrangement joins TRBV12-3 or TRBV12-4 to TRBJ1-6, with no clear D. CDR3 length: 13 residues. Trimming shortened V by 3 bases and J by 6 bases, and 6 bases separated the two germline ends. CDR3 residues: CASSLTGNSPLHF. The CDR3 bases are TGTGCCAGCAGTTTGACGGGTAATTCACCCCTCCACTTT.

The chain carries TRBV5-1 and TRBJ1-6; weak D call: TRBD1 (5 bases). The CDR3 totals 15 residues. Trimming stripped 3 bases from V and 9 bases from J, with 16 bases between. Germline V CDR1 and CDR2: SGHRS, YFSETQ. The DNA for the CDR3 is TGCGCCAGCAGCTCCTACCGGGACCCCGGTTCACCCCTCCACTTT. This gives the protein CASSSYRDPGSPLHF.

In DNA form, the CDR3 reads TGTGCCAGCACGCAGGGGCAGGAGACCCAGTACTTC. It translates to CASTQGQETQYF. The chain couples TRBV28 to TRBJ2-5, with D tentatively TRBD1 (6 bases). V lost 7 bases and J lost 5, with 11 bases in between. There are 12 residues in the CDR3. In germline, CDR1 is MDHEN, CDR2 SYDVKM.

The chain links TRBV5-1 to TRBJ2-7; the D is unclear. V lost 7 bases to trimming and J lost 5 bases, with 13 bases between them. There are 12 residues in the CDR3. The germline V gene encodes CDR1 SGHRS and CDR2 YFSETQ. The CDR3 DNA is TGCGCCAGCGGATCAATACCTAACGAGCAGTACTTC. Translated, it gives CASGSIPNEQYF.

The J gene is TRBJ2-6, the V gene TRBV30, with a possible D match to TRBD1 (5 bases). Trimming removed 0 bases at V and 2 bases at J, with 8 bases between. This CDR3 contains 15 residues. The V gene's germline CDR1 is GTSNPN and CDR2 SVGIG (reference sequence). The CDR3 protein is CAWSVKGAGANVLTF. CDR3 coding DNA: TGTGCCTGGAGTGTAAAAGGGGCTGGGGCCAACGTCCTGACTTTC.

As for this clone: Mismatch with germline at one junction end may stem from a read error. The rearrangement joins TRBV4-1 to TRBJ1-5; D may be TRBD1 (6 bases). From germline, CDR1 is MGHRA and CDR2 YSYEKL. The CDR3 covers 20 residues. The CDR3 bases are TGCGCCAGCACCCAAGACCCTCAGGGGCAGGGTTTTTATAGCAATCAGCCCCAGCATTTT. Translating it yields CASTQDPQGQGFYSNQPQHF.

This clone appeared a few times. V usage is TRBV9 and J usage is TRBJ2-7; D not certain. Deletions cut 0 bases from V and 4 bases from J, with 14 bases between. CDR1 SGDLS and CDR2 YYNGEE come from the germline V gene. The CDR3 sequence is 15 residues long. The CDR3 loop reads CASSVGSGSTYEQYF. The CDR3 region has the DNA TGTGCCAGCAGCGTAGGGTCGGGTTCGACTTACGAGCAGTACTTC.

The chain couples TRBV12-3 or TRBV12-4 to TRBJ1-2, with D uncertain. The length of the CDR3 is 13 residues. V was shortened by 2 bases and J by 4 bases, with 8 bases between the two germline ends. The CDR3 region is CASSLLTAYGYTF. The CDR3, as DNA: TGTGCCAGCAGTTTATTAACCGCCTATGGCTACACCTTC.

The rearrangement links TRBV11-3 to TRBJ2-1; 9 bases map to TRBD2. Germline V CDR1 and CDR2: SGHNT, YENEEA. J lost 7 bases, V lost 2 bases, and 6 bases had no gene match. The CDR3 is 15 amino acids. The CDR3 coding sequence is TGTGCCAGCAGCTTACAGGGGACTAGCTTAAATGAGCAGTTCTTC. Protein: CASSLQGTSLNEQFF.

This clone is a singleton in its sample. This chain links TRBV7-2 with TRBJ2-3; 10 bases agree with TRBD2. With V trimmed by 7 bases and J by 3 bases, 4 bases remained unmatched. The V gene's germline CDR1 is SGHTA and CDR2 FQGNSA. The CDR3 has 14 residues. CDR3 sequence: CASTPTSGTDTQYF. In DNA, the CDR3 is TGTGCCAGCACCCCGACTAGCGGGACAGATACGCAGTATTTT.

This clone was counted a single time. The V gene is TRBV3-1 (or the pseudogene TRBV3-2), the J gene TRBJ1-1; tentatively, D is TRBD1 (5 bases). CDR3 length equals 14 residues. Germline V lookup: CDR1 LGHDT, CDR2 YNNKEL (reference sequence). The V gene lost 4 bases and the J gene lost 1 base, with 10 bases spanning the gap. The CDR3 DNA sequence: TGTGCCAGCAGCCCGACAGCCTGGAACACTGAAGCTTTCTTT. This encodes CASSPTAWNTEAFF.

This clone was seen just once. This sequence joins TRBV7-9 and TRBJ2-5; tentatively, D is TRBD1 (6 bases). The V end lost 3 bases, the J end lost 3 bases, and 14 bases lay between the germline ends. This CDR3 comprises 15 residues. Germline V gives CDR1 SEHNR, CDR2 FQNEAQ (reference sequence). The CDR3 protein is CASSFPSAGEETQYF. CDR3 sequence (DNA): TGTGCCAGCAGCTTCCCCTCGGCAGGGGAAGAGACCCAGTACTTC.

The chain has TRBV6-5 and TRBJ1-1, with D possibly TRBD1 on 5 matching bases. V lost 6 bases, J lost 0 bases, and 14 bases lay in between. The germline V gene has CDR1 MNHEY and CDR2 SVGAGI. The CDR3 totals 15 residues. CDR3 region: CASSVPTAMNTEAFF. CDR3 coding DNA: TGTGCCAGCAGCGTCCCGACAGCCATGAACACTGAAGCTTTCTTT.

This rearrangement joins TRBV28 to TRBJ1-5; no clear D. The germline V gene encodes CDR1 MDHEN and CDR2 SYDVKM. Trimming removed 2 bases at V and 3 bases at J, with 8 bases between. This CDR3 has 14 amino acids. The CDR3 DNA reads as TGTGCCAGCAGTTTAACCGGGTCCAATCAGCCCCAGCATTTT. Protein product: CASSLTGSNQPQHF.